This is a list of T cell receptor beta chains from one sample in a study of cytomegalovirus exposure and HLA in healthy donors. Method: immunoSEQ multiplex PCR; TCRdb's copy keeps in-frame clones and lacks some. The sample carries under 150,000 clones, about 83% recorded once. Specimen: PBMCs. Receptors originate from a girl aged 2 to 9 in good health and CMV-seronegative. Both conserved end residues are trimmed from each CDR3.

V gene	CDR3 protein
TRBV15	ATSRVRDYEF
TRBV30	AWSDRSSGYNEQF
TRBV4-3	ASSQETGTGAGYT
TRBV7-9	ASSSTRFPQESSYEQY
TRBV18	ASSPPEGETQY
TRBV2	ASSEGTSAPLQETQY
TRBV23-1	ASMNRGRYGYT
TRBV6-5	ASSYSTSGRSF
TRBV4-1	ASSQSRGNTIY
TRBV5-1	ASSLDGLNYEQY
TRBV9	ASSVYAGGRTEAF
TRBV27	ASSPWTSGMAYEQY
TRBV5-8	ASSLLQGRLGMNTEAF
TRBV7-9	ASSPRTSGSSHEQY
TRBV6-6	ASSYLGGYEQY
TRBV4-2	ASSPAGGLEVEGNQPQH
TRBV6-1	ASSLGSGGSYEQY
TRBV21-1	ASSKNDRGVPSKETQY
TRBV7-9	ASSDDRTRTGPTDTQY
TRBV29-1	SVRLDGADTQY
TRBV29-1	SVESGGGYT
TRBV7-9	ASSYLAGGALTDTQY
TRBV5-6	ASSLPGANSYEQY
TRBV28	ASSLSDSLFYGYT
TRBV7-9	ASSSGTGQIRAYEQY
TRBV2	ASSEFGRGLNTEAF
TRBV7-9	ASSFGSQETQY
TRBV9	ASSVGQGLQEKLF
TRBV11-2	ASSLALASEQF
TRBV25-1	ASSELRGLEDEKLF
TRBV5-1	ASSLGPTNTEAF
TRBV28	ASRWSAANEKLF
TRBV6-1	ASMGPAGLSEQF
TRBV25-1	ASSEPVTEMGGAEAF
TRBV9	ASSVTGQTNTGELF
TRBV7-9	ASSLVGTGSEKLF
TRBV4-1	ASSQFRFYEQY
TRBV27	ASSLLRGSGEQY
TRBV6-5	ASGDRSNNEQF
TRBV2	ASSDPRDREAAYGYT
TRBV6-6	ASSPGTSGDYEQY
TRBV2	ASSYLRDRGTFSNEQY
TRBV7-6	ASSLEGTSGDYNEQF
TRBV5-6	ASSLVAPGTGELF
TRBV5-1	ASSATAQGFTEAF
TRBV9	ASSPDRGRPDTQY
TRBV5-4	ASSLGTTTDTQY
TRBV15	ATSSGTSGYNEQF
TRBV25-1	ASSAGTGGYEQY
TRBV7-2	ASSPISGRAPDTQY